This T cell receptor (beta chain) comes out of a study of response to subunit inactivated influenza vaccine. This clonotype showed up just a few times. Antigen: not known. TCRdb itself ran the RT-PCR reads through MiXCR, one entry per CDR3 protein. The repertoire consists of over 800,000 distinct CDR3 sequences, with approximately 22% occurring once and the leading ten covering about 10%. Points from the study as a whole: Each seasonal influenza vaccination, the authors suggested, recruits few new T cells.

The sequences come from PBMCs from blood, collected 5 days after vaccination. This receptor was obtained from a man aged 50-59 years who received an inactivated influenza vaccine.

CDR3: CASQGGGPRYNEQFF. The DNA for the CDR3 is TGTGCCAGCCAGGGTGGGGGGCCGAGATACAATGAGCAGTTCTTC. The chain couples TRBV27 to TRBJ2-1; D tentatively fits TRBD1 or TRBD2 (6 bases each). The V end lost 8 bases, the J end lost 4 bases, and 18 bases lay between the germline ends. Germline V gene data show CDR1 as MNHEY and CDR2 as SMNVEV (reference sequence). The CDR3 runs to 15 residues.